The next 30 T cell receptor beta chains were all read from a single sample in a study of immune evolution from preneoplasia to lung adenocarcinoma. Repertoires were generated with immunoSEQ multiplex PCR, while TCRdb's copy carries only in-frame clones and drops some. The profile covers about 41,000 clones, with approximately 79% appearing a single time and approximately 4.7% taken by the ten largest. The specimen sequenced was FFPE invasive lung adenocarcinoma tissue. These receptors originate from a person aged 55 to 75 with lung adenocarcinoma.

The rearrangement links TRBV7-8 to TRBJ2-1, with no clear D. Germline loops: CDR1 SGHVS, CDR2 FQNEAQ. V was cut by 1 base and J by 10 bases, with 8 bases left in between. The CDR3 totals 12 residues. CDR3 in amino acids: CASSLVSGEQFF. CDR3 nucleotides: TGTGCCAGCAGCTTAGTGTCCGGGGAGCAGTTCTTC.

The sample holds one count of this clone. The chain has TRBV6-4 and TRBJ1-1; D remains ambiguous. Germline assignment: CDR1 MRHNA and CDR2 SNTAGT. This CDR3 contains 13 residues. V was clipped by 6 bases and J by 4 bases, with 12 bases between them. The CDR3 here is CASSYKVGTEAFF. The CDR3 coding sequence is TGTGCCAGCAGCTATAAAGTAGGCACTGAAGCTTTCTTT.

This chain links TRBV11-2 with TRBJ1-3; 8 bases align to TRBD1. Germline V gene data show CDR1 as SGHAT and CDR2 as FQNNGV. This CDR3 comprises 17 residues. Trimming took 5 bases from V and 0 from J; bases not matched to a gene: 9. CDR3 region: CASSKTGTGRSGNTIYF. The CDR3 DNA is TGTGCCAGCAGCAAAACCGGGACAGGCCGCTCTGGAAACACCATATATTTT.

The chain uses TRBV20-1 and TRBJ2-1; D unresolved. The CDR3 contains 11 residues. The germline gives CDR1 DFQATT, CDR2 SNEGSKA (reference sequence). V was shortened by 5 bases and J by 6 bases, with 8 bases between the two germline ends. The CDR3 DNA follows: TGCAGTGCTCCTGGCCTCAATGAGCAGTTCTTC. Translated: CSAPGLNEQFF.

The chain is built from TRBV28 and TRBJ1-2; no clear D gene. The CDR3 totals 14 residues. The ends were cut back, 7 bases at V and 1 base at J, with 13 bases in the middle. Germline CDR1 MDHEN, CDR2 SYDVKM. This CDR3 is CASISGRNNYGYTF. In nucleotides, the CDR3 is TGTGCCAGCATCTCCGGCCGAAATAACTATGGCTACACCTTC.

A single count supports this clone. The gene calls are TRBV7-9 and TRBJ2-1; tentative D call: TRBD2 (5 bases). V shed 2 bases and J shed 6 bases, with 11 bases lying between them. CDR1 SEHNR and CDR2 FQNEAQ come from the germline V gene (reference sequence). This CDR3 is 14 amino acids long. The CDR3 reads CASSLTSAANEQFF. CDR3 coding DNA: TGTGCCAGCAGCTTAACTAGTGCGGCCAATGAGCAGTTCTTC.

The chain joins TRBV20-1 to TRBJ1-1, with TRBD1 matching 7 bases. The CDR3 is 10 residues long. Germline values: CDR1 DFQATT, CDR2 SNEGSKA (reference sequence). This CDR3 is CTTGVLEAFF. Written as DNA, the CDR3 is TGCACTACAGGGGTGTTGGAAGCTTTCTTT.

The rearrangement links TRBV6-1 to TRBJ2-7; D is possibly TRBD2 (5 bases). V was cut by 1 base and J by 4 bases, with 11 bases left in between. The CDR3 runs 14 residues. Germline V lookup: CDR1 MNHNS, CDR2 SASEGT. The CDR3 DNA follows: TGTGCCAGCAGTGAAGAACTAGTGGGGTACGAGCAGTACTTC. Its translation: CASSEELVGYEQYF.

CDR3 nucleotide sequence: TGTGCCAGCAGCTGGACAGGGAGCTTCTCTGGAAACACCATATATTTT. Translation: CASSWTGSFSGNTIYF. The genes are TRBV7-2 and TRBJ1-3; 8 bases fit TRBD1. After removal of 4 bases from V and 0 bases from J, the junction contained 5 bases not matched to a gene. The CDR3 consists of 16 residues. Germline V gives CDR1 SGHTA, CDR2 FQGNSA.

This clone was observed a handful of times. This chain uses TRBV11-2 with TRBJ1-2; 7 bases line up with TRBD1. This CDR3 spans 13 amino acids. V dropped 5 bases and J dropped 3; count of bases not matched to a gene: 3. Germline assignment: CDR1 SGHAT and CDR2 FQNNGV. The DNA of the CDR3 is TGTGCCAGCAGCGCGGGACAGTACTATGGCTACACCTTC. It encodes CASSAGQYYGYTF.

This clone has just one count. Germline is not matched at one junction end, which may reflect a read error. Different DNA sequences within this sample yield the same CDR3. This chain uses TRBV29-1 with TRBJ2-7; D may correspond to TRBD1 or TRBD2 (5 bases each). The CDR3 totals 13 residues. Germline V gives CDR1 SQVTM, CDR2 ANQGSEA. CDR3 DNA: TGCAGCGTTGAAGTGCCGCCCGGGGACGAGCAATACTTC. Translation gives CSVEVPPGDEQYF.

This clone was seen only once. This chain connects TRBV30 to TRBJ1-1, with TRBD1 as a possible D gene (5 bases). Trimming removed 8 bases at V and 4 bases at J, with 11 bases between. This CDR3 has 11 residues. CDR1 is GTSNPN and CDR2 is SVGIG in the germline V gene (reference sequence). The CDR3 nucleotides are TGTGCCAGACGACAGAGCACTGAAGCTTTCTTT. The encoded protein is CARRQSTEAFF.

This chain joins TRBV6-6 and TRBJ2-2; D is ambiguous. The germline V and J ends were trimmed by 6 bases and 0 bases, with 5 bases remaining between them. The CDR3 has 13 amino acids. The germline gives CDR1 MNHNY, CDR2 SVGAGI (reference sequence). The CDR3 DNA reads as TGTGCCAGCAGCACCCCGAACACCGGGGAGCTGTTTTTT. Translation: CASSTPNTGELFF.

The chain has TRBV7-3 and TRBJ2-7, with TRBD2 as a possible D gene (6 bases). The CDR3 contains 15 residues. Germline V CDR1 and CDR2: SGHTA, FQGTGA. The V gene lost 0 bases and the J gene lost 6 bases, with 15 bases spanning the gap. CDR3 sequence reads: CASSLTGGILSEQYF. The DNA for the CDR3 is TGTGCCAGCAGCTTAACTGGGGGGATCCTTTCCGAGCAGTACTTC.

The chain uses TRBV28 and TRBJ2-7; 8 nucleotides line up with TRBD2. Per the germline V gene, CDR1 is MDHEN and CDR2 is SYDVKM. The CDR3 contains 16 residues. V lost 3 bases and J lost 3; bases outside the gene matches: 10. The CDR3 region has the DNA TGTGCCAGCAGTTTCATAGCGGGACAAGCGGGCTACGAGCAGTACTTC. It codes for CASSFIAGQAGYEQYF.

The chain has TRBV5-4 and TRBJ2-3; 7 nucleotides align to TRBD2. V lost 4 bases and J lost 5; bases outside the gene matches: 7. Germline V lookup: CDR1 SGHNT, CDR2 YYREEE (reference sequence). The CDR3 runs to 14 residues. The CDR3, as DNA: TGTGCCAGCAGCAGGGACTGGGGGGGAGATACGCAGTATTTT. It yields the protein CASSRDWGGDTQYF. Supplemented by reference TRBV5-4 and TRBJ2-3, the full variable domain reads ETGVTQSPTHLIKTRGQQVTLRCSSQSGHNTVSWYQQALGQGPQFIFQYYREEENGRGNFPPRFSGLQFPNYSSELNVNALELDDSALYLCASSRDWGGDTQYFGPGTRLTVL.

V gene TRBV7-2 combines with J gene TRBJ2-7; 8 bases fit TRBD1. The CDR3 has 13 amino acids. Losses at the gene ends were 5 bases for V and 4 bases for J; bases not matched to a gene: 4. The germline gives CDR1 SGHTA, CDR2 FQGNSA. The CDR3 sequence: CASSRDRRYEQYF. The CDR3 nucleotides are TGTGCCAGCAGCCGGGACAGGAGATACGAGCAGTACTTC.

The chain has TRBV15 and TRBJ2-7; no clear D. V was cut by 0 bases and J by 0 bases, with 9 bases left in between. The CDR3 length is 15 residues. Germline CDR1 LNHNV, CDR2 YYDKDF (reference sequence). The chain's CDR3 is CATSRDLEPSYEQYF. The CDR3, as DNA: TGTGCCACCAGCAGAGATCTGGAGCCCTCCTACGAGCAGTACTTC.

This sequence joins TRBV14 and TRBJ2-3; 10 nucleotides agree with TRBD2. The CDR3 consists of 16 residues. The V gene's germline CDR1 is SGHDN and CDR2 FVKESK. V dropped 1 base and J dropped 5; count of bases not matched to a gene: 6. The DNA of the CDR3 is TGTGCCAGCAGCCAAGGGGCTAGCGGGAGTGTAGATACGCAGTATTTT. Its translation: CASSQGASGSVDTQYF.

This clone was detected only once. The J gene is TRBJ2-3, the V gene TRBV6-1, with D possibly matching TRBD2 (5 bases). CDR1 is MNHNS, CDR2 SASEGT, per germline. V was shortened by 2 bases and J by 6 bases, with 6 bases between the two germline ends. The CDR3 spans 12 residues. DNA of the CDR3: TGTGCCAGCAGTGAAAGGAGGGATACGCAGTATTTT. Its protein is CASSERRDTQYF.

This clone was found once. The chain couples TRBV29-1 to TRBJ2-5, with 12 bases identical to TRBD2. Germline assignment: CDR1 SQVTM and CDR2 ANQGSEA. The CDR3 covers 16 residues. The V and J ends lost 2 bases and 4 bases, in that order; junction bases with no gene match: 8. This chain's CDR3 is CSVEPPMGLAGETQYF. CDR3 bases: TGCAGCGTTGAACCCCCGATGGGACTAGCGGGAGAGACCCAGTACTTC.

This rearrangement joins TRBV5-1 to TRBJ1-4; D ambiguous. V lost 0 bases to trimming and J lost 4 bases, with 7 bases between them. Germline V gene sequence: CDR1 SGHRS, CDR2 YFSETQ. The CDR3 has 14 amino acids. The CDR3, as DNA: TGCGCCAGCAGCTTGGGTTCGAGTAATGAAAAACTGTTTTTT. This codes for CASSLGSSNEKLFF.

The V call is TRBV29-1, the J call TRBJ2-1; 8 bases agree with TRBD1. The length of the CDR3 is 14 residues. Per the germline V gene, CDR1 is SQVTM and CDR2 is ANQGSEA. V trimming: 4 bases; J trimming: 4 bases; junction bases outside the gene matches: 6. In DNA form, the CDR3 reads TGCAGCGTTGGGTCAGGGGGCGCATACAATGAGCAGTTCTTC. Its protein is CSVGSGGAYNEQFF.

This chain links TRBV5-1 with TRBJ2-3; no clear D gene. This CDR3 comprises 13 residues. Germline V lookup: CDR1 SGHRS, CDR2 YFSETQ. The V end lost 4 bases, the J end lost 1 base, and 7 bases lay between the germline ends. The CDR3 is CASSADGTDTQYF. The DNA of the CDR3 is TGCGCCAGCAGCGCCGACGGCACAGATACGCAGTATTTT.

This clone was seen a single time. The rearrangement uses TRBV10-3 and TRBJ2-3; 7 nucleotides match TRBD2. The germline gives CDR1 ENHRY, CDR2 SYGVKD. The CDR3 has 14 residues. V shed 5 bases and J 1 base; nucleotides not matched to a gene: 3. CDR3 nucleotides: TGTGCCATCAGTCTGGCGGGAGGCACAGATACGCAGTATTTT. It is translated as CAISLAGGTDTQYF.

This clone was seen more than once but under ten times. This chain uses TRBV21-1 with TRBJ2-5. TRBV21-1 is labeled a pseudogene. The CDR3 runs to 10 residues. This CDR3 reads CASSKDAQYF. The CDR3 DNA sequence: TGTGCCAGCAGCAAAGACGCCCAGTACTTC.

This chain connects TRBV5-4 to TRBJ1-4; D may be TRBD1 (5 bases). Trimming removed 0 bases at V and 0 bases at J, with 6 bases between. Germline CDR1 reads SGHNT; CDR2 reads YYREEE (reference sequence). The CDR3 spans 15 residues. The CDR3 region is CASSLGTTTNEKLFF. The CDR3 coding sequence is TGTGCCAGCAGCTTGGGGACAACAACTAATGAAAAACTGTTTTTT.

V usage is TRBV2 and J usage is TRBJ2-1, with 10 bases fitting TRBD2. Germline loops: CDR1 SNHLY, CDR2 FYNNEI. The CDR3 has 17 amino acids. J lost 1 base, V lost 10 bases, and 13 bases had no gene match. CDR3 in amino acids: CANRPTASGSSYNEQFF. The DNA for the CDR3 is TGTGCCAACAGGCCTACGGCTAGCGGGAGTTCCTACAATGAGCAGTTCTTC. The full variable domain, completed using reference TRBV2 and TRBJ2-1, is EPEVTQTPSHQVTQMGQEVILRCVPISNHLYFYWYRQILGQKVEFLVSFYNNEISEKSEIFDDQFSVERPDGSNFTLKIRSTKLEDSAMYFCANRPTASGSSYNEQFFGPGTRLTVL.

The chain couples TRBV11-3 to TRBJ1-1; TRBD1 might be the D (5 bases). V lost 2 bases and J lost 2, with 6 bases in between. Looked up from germline, CDR1 is SGHNT and CDR2 is YENEEA. There are 13 residues in the CDR3. CDR3 sequence reads: CASSLRGNTEAFF. In DNA form, the CDR3 reads TGTGCCAGCAGCTTAAGGGGAAACACTGAAGCTTTCTTT.

The sample holds one count of this clone. This chain joins TRBV29-1 and TRBJ1-1, with 7 positions matching TRBD1. The CDR3 loop spans 14 amino acids. The V gene's germline CDR1 is SQVTM and CDR2 ANQGSEA. J lost 2 bases, V lost 6 bases, and 9 bases had no gene match. This CDR3 is CSVTSGTANTEAFF. Written as DNA, the CDR3 is TGCAGCGTAACTTCCGGGACAGCAAACACTGAAGCTTTCTTT.